The clone carrying this TCR beta chain appeared once. These data belong to a study of blood T cell repertoires in COVID-19. Background on the study: Sites in the United States, Italy and Spain provided acute and convalescent COVID-19 samples. PBMCs, B-cell-depleted T cells, or T cells provided the cDNA or gDNA that made up the material.

Germline trimming cut 4 bases from V and 3 bases from J; bases unmatched to any gene: 14. CDR1 MGHRA and CDR2 YSYEKL come from the germline V gene. This CDR3 contains 18 residues. In the authors' workflow: Amplification with reference gene primers provided the estimates of nucleated cell counts. The data were produced by immunoSEQ multiplex PCR, yet TCRdb's version contains in-frame clones alone and is incomplete. That table furnishes V, J and clone size, whereas the DNA furnished D and trimming. The sample lists more than 150,000 clones, approximately 84% occurring once. Sample: peripheral blood. The sequence was obtained from a woman of 80 years or more with acute or convalescent COVID-19. J is TRBJ1-2 and V is TRBV4-1; 10 bases are shared with TRBD1. DNA for the CDR3: TGCGCCAGCAGCCGGGGAACGGGACAGGGGACCCTCCACTATGGCTACACCTTC. Translated: CASSRGTGQGTLHYGYTF.